These 26 T cell receptor beta chains were all obtained from the same sample, sequenced in a study of memory CD4+ T cells and cytomegalovirus serostatus. This table comes from immunoSEQ multiplex PCR, and its TCRdb copy is limited to in-frame clones, with some not included. The table records about 59,000 clones, around 81% of them present only once. The sort gate was single viable CD3+CD4+CD8-CD45RO+ cells for memory CD4+ T cells. Material: memory CD4+ T cells from blood. The receptors were sampled from an adult in good health and CMV-seronegative. Some clones in this sample may be carry-over from other donors' samples.

CDR3 nucleotide sequence: TGTGCCTGGACCGGCGACGGCTATCGGGGCGACACTGAAGCTTTCTTT. Translated, it gives CAWTGDGYRGDTEAFF. This chain joins TRBV30 and TRBJ1-1; TRBD1 might be the D (5 bases). V was shortened by 4 bases and J by 3 bases, with 21 bases between the two germline ends. Per germline, CDR1 GTSNPN and CDR2 SVGIG (reference sequence). The length of the CDR3 is 16 residues.

This clone occurred once. The V and J genes are TRBV30 and TRBJ1-2; D remains unclear. The CDR3 consists of 12 residues. Germline V gives CDR1 GTSNPN, CDR2 SVGIG (reference sequence). Trimming stripped 4 bases from V and 0 bases from J, with 6 bases between. The CDR3 is CAWNGANYGYTF. CDR3 sequence (DNA): TGTGCCTGGAACGGGGCTAACTATGGCTACACCTTC.

The V gene is TRBV7-9, the J gene TRBJ2-3; 9 bases align to TRBD1. The V and J ends lost 5 bases and 3 bases, in that order; junction bases with no gene match: 9. The CDR3 loop spans 16 amino acids. Germline values: CDR1 SEHNR, CDR2 FQNEAQ (reference sequence). This chain's CDR3 is CASSATGGIGTDTQYF. CDR3 sequence (DNA): TGTGCCAGCAGCGCAACAGGGGGCATAGGGACAGATACGCAGTATTTT.

The chain carries TRBV7-2 and TRBJ1-4; tentative D call: TRBD1 (6 bases). Trimming stripped 0 bases from V and 8 bases from J, with 13 bases between. The CDR3 runs 15 residues. Germline V gene data show CDR1 as SGHTA and CDR2 as FQGNSA. The CDR3, as DNA: TGTGCCAGCAGCTTAGCCCAAACTACAGGGGAAAAACTGTTTTTT. Residues: CASSLAQTTGEKLFF.

This chain uses TRBV2 with TRBJ2-7; 7 bases match TRBD2. From germline, CDR1 is SNHLY and CDR2 FYNNEI. V was clipped by 7 bases and J by 1 base; unmatched bases: 7. The length of the CDR3 is 14 residues. The CDR3 sequence: CASNRGRGSYEQYF. The CDR3 DNA is TGTGCCAGCAACAGAGGGCGGGGGTCCTACGAGCAGTACTTC.

In nucleotides, the CDR3 is TGCAGCGCCCAGGCTGGGGGACACTACGAGCAGTACTTC. Encoded protein: CSAQAGGHYEQYF. The chain couples TRBV29-1 to TRBJ2-5; D might be TRBD1 (6 bases). The end of the DNA fits TRBJ2-7 better, so the J call may be wrong. This CDR3 spans 13 amino acids. CDR1 and CDR2 (germline): SQVTM, ANQGSEA.

The count of this clone is one. The chain uses TRBV11-3 and TRBJ2-3; D not resolved. Germline values: CDR1 SGHNT, CDR2 YENEEA. The V gene lost 5 bases and the J gene lost 0 bases, with 6 bases spanning the gap. CDR3 length: 13 residues. This CDR3 is CASSRRSTDTQYF. CDR3 DNA: TGTGCCAGCAGCAGACGAAGCACAGATACGCAGTATTTT.

The CDR3 reads CATRRDTSNEQYF. The CDR3 nucleotides are TGTGCCACTCGACGGGACACCTCTAACGAGCAGTACTTC. V and J are TRBV10-3 and TRBJ2-7; D possibly corresponds to TRBD1 (6 bases). The germline CDR1 and CDR2 sequences are ENHRY and SYGVKD. The germline V and J ends were trimmed by 10 bases and 5 bases, with 18 bases remaining between them. CDR3 length: 13 amino acids.

This CDR3 reads CASSLTIRGDTEAFF. The CDR3 bases are TGTGCCAGCAGCTTGACGATCAGGGGGGACACTGAAGCTTTCTTT. V and J are TRBV11-2 and TRBJ1-1; 7 nucleotides align to TRBD1. The CDR3 consists of 15 residues. V dropped 3 bases and J dropped 3; count of bases not matched to a gene: 7. Germline V gives CDR1 SGHAT, CDR2 FQNNGV.

J is TRBJ2-1 and V is TRBV4-3; 11 bases agree with TRBD1. From germline, CDR1 is LGHNA and CDR2 YSLEER. Trimming removed 4 bases from V and 13 bases from J; junction bases left unmatched: 6. The CDR3 spans 13 residues. As DNA, the CDR3 is TGCGCCAGCAGCCCAGGGACAGGGGGTGGCCAGTTCTTC. Translating gives CASSPGTGGGQFF.

The gene calls are TRBV7-2 and TRBJ2-5; D ambiguous. Trimming stripped 5 bases from V and 3 bases from J, with 13 bases between. CDR1 and CDR2 from the germline V gene are SGHTA and FQGNSA. The CDR3 spans 14 residues. CDR3 nucleotide sequence: TGTGCCAGCAGCACATCCCCCCTCGAAGAGACCCAGTACTTC. Amino acids: CASSTSPLEETQYF.

V and J are TRBV6-6 and TRBJ1-6; 10 positions agree with TRBD1. The V gene's germline CDR1 is MNHNY and CDR2 SVGAGI (reference sequence). The CDR3 is 16 residues long. V lost 2 bases and J lost 9; bases outside the gene matches: 7. DNA for the CDR3: TGTGCCAGCAGTTACAGCATCGGACAGGGGGGTTCACCCCTCCACTTT. Protein sequence: CASSYSIGQGGSPLHF.

This clone has a single count. This chain connects TRBV11-3 to TRBJ2-3; D is unresolved. The germline V gene encodes CDR1 SGHNT and CDR2 YENEEA. The CDR3 is 14 residues long. The V end was cut by 5 bases, the J end by 2 bases, with 11 bases between. This CDR3 is CASSPGWNTDTQYF. As DNA, the CDR3 is TGTGCCAGCAGCCCCGGTTGGAACACAGATACGCAGTATTTT.

This clone occurred a few times. The sample carries other DNA sequences with the same CDR3. V is TRBV7-9 and J is TRBJ1-4; D possibly corresponds to TRBD1 (6 bases). Trimming removed 5 bases from V and 5 bases from J, with 9 bases in between. The CDR3 runs to 13 residues. The germline gives CDR1 SEHNR, CDR2 FQNEAQ (reference sequence). DNA of the CDR3: TGTGCCAGCAGCCCCCAGGGGAATGAAAAACTGTTTTTT. It encodes CASSPQGNEKLFF.

The table lists this clone with a few counts. V and J are TRBV28 and TRBJ1-1; D is perhaps TRBD1 (6 bases). Germline values: CDR1 MDHEN, CDR2 SYDVKM. V was clipped by 5 bases and J by 3 bases, with 19 bases between them. The CDR3 is 16 amino acids. The CDR3 loop reads CASSPPTGIGYTEAFF. The CDR3 nucleotides are TGTGCCAGCAGTCCACCCACAGGGATAGGGTACACTGAAGCTTTCTTT. Full variable domain (rest looked up from reference TRBV28 and TRBJ1-1): DVKVTQSSRYLVKRTGEKVFLECVQDMDHENMFWYRQDPGLGLRLIYFSYDVKMKEKGDIPEGYSVSREKKERFSLILESASTNQTSMYLCASSPPTGIGYTEAFFGQGTRLTVV.

The CDR3 DNA sequence: TGTGCTAGTCAGCCCGGGGGGCTCCCGGATACGCAGTATTTT. Its protein product is CASQPGGLPDTQYF. The chain carries TRBV12-5 and TRBJ2-3, with a tentative D call TRBD2 (7 bases). CDR3 size: 14 residues. V dropped 8 bases and J dropped 6 bases, with 18 bases sitting between them. Germline values: CDR1 LGHNT, CDR2 FRNRAP.

The V and J genes are TRBV10-3 and TRBJ2-3; D uncertain. The CDR3 loop spans 14 amino acids. Trimming took off 6 bases at V and 0 bases at J, with 10 bases between the two ends. Germline CDR1 and CDR2: ENHRY and SYGVKD. CDR3 DNA: TGTGCCATCAGCCAAAGACATAGCACAGATACGCAGTATTTT. As protein: CAISQRHSTDTQYF.

This clone has just a few counts. The chain uses TRBV5-1 and TRBJ2-2; TRBD2 might be the D (6 bases). CDR3 length: 15 residues. Germline CDR1 reads SGHRS; CDR2 reads YFSETQ. V lost 2 bases and J lost 3, with 11 bases in between. The CDR3 coding sequence is TGCGCCAGCAGCTTAGGTAGCGGCCACACCGGGGAGCTGTTTTTT. Residues: CASSLGSGHTGELFF.

This clone has only one observation. The chain couples TRBV5-4 to TRBJ1-4; TRBD1 might be the D (6 bases). Trimming stripped 2 bases from V and 5 bases from J, with 10 bases between. Germline values: CDR1 SGHNT, CDR2 YYREEE (reference sequence). The CDR3 contains 14 residues. The CDR3: CASSLGGPNEKLFF. The DNA for the CDR3 is TGTGCCAGCAGCTTAGGGGGGCCAAATGAAAAACTGTTTTTT.

This clone was seen once. The V call is TRBV4-2, the J call TRBJ2-7; 12 bases line up with TRBD2. The CDR3 contains 15 residues. Germline trimming cut 3 bases from V and 1 base from J; bases unmatched to any gene: 1. Germline values: CDR1 LGHNA, CDR2 YNFKEQ. CDR3 bases: TGTGCCAGCAGCCACGGGACTAGCGGGTCCTACGAGCAGTACTTC. Translating it yields CASSHGTSGSYEQYF.

V is TRBV30 and J is TRBJ2-3; a possible D gene is TRBD2 (7 bases). V lost 5 bases and J lost 0, with 12 bases in between. Germline CDR1 reads GTSNPN; CDR2 reads SVGIG (reference sequence). The CDR3 spans 14 residues. Here the CDR3 reads CAWERGGSTDTQYF. The CDR3 region has the DNA TGTGCCTGGGAGAGGGGGGGGAGCACAGATACGCAGTATTTT.

V and J are TRBV19 and TRBJ2-5, with D tentatively TRBD2 (5 bases). V shed 8 bases and J shed 1 base, with 14 bases lying between them. This CDR3 spans 14 amino acids. Germline lookup yields CDR1 LNHDA and CDR2 SQIVND (reference sequence). CDR3 amino acids: CASRESGSQETQYF. The CDR3 DNA follows: TGTGCCAGTCGAGAATCGGGGTCCCAAGAGACCCAGTACTTC.

The chain uses TRBV7-3 and TRBJ2-3, with a possible D match to TRBD2 (6 bases). The CDR3 is made up of 17 amino acids. Germline V CDR1 and CDR2: SGHTA, FQGTGA. Trimming removed 0 bases at V and 1 base at J, with 14 bases between. The DNA for the CDR3 is TGTGCCAGCAGCTTAACTAACGGGGGAGGTGGCACAGATACGCAGTATTTT. Translated: CASSLTNGGGGTDTQYF.

The chain uses TRBV2 and TRBJ2-7; 12 bases line up with TRBD2. Germline CDR1 SNHLY, CDR2 FYNNEI. The CDR3 is 14 amino acids. After removal of 6 bases from V and 3 bases from J, the junction contained 3 bases not matched to a gene. Written as DNA, the CDR3 is TGTGCCAGCAGGATGACTAGCGGGGGCTACGAGCAGTACTTC. Encoded protein: CASRMTSGGYEQYF.

A single count supports this clone. This chain connects TRBV7-2 to TRBJ1-2; no definite D call. Trimming pared 1 base from V and 1 base from J, leaving 10 bases between. Germline CDR1 is SGHTA and CDR2 is FQGNSA. The CDR3 spans 15 residues. The CDR3 protein is CASSLGPDINYGYTF. In DNA, the CDR3 is TGTGCCAGCAGCTTAGGGCCCGATATTAACTATGGCTACACCTTC.

The chain is built from TRBV19 and TRBJ1-1, with a weak D call TRBD1 (6 bases). CDR3 length: 14 residues. V lost 2 bases, J lost 3 bases, and 10 bases lay in between. In germline, CDR1 is LNHDA, CDR2 SQIVND (reference sequence). CDR3 in DNA: TGTGCCAGTAGTATATCGGGGGCTGACACTGAAGCTTTCTTT. It specifies CASSISGADTEAFF.